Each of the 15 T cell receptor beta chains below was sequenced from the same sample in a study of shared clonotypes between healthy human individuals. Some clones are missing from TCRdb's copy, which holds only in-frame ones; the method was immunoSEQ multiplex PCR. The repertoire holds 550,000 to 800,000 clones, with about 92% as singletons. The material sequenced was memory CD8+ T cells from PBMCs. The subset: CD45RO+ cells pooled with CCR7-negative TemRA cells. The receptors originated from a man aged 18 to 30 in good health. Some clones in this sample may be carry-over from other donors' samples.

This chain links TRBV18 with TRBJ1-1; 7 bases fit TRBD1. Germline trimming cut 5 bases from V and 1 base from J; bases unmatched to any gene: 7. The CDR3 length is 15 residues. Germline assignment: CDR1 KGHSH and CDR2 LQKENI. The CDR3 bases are TGTGCCAGCTCAAAAACAGGGGCGAGGAACACTGAAGCTTTCTTT. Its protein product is CASSKTGARNTEAFF.

The CDR3 region has the DNA TGTGCCAGCAGTTTCCCAGGGGGGAACGATTACTACACCTTC. Protein product: CASSFPGGNDYYTF. This sequence joins TRBV28 and TRBJ1-2; 7 nucleotides align to TRBD1. V trimming: 3 bases; J trimming: 10 bases; junction bases outside the gene matches: 11. CDR1 is MDHEN, CDR2 SYDVKM, per germline. CDR3 length: 14 amino acids.

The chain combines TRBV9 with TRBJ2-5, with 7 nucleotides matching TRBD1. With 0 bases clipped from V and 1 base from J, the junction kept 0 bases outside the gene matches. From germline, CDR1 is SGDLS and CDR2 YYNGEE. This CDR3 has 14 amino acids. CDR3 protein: CASSVAGGQETQYF. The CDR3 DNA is TGTGCCAGCAGCGTAGCAGGGGGCCAAGAGACCCAGTACTTC.

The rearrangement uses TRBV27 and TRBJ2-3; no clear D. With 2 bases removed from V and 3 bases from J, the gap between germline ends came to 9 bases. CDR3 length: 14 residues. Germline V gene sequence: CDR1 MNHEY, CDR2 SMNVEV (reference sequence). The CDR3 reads CASSLRRGTDTQYF. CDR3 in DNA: TGTGCCAGCAGTTTACGACGCGGAACAGATACGCAGTATTTT.

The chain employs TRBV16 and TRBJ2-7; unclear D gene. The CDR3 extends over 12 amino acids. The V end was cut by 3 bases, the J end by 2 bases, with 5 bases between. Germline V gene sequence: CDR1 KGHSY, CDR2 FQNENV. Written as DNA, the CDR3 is TGTGCCAGCAGCCATCCGCCCTACGAGCAGTACTTC. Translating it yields CASSHPPYEQYF.

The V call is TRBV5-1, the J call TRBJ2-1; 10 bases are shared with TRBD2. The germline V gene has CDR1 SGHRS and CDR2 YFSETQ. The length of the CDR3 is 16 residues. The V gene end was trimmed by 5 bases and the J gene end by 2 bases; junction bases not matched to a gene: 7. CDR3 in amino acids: CASRPGLAATYNEQFF. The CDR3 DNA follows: TGCGCCAGCAGGCCTGGACTAGCGGCCACCTACAATGAGCAGTTCTTC.

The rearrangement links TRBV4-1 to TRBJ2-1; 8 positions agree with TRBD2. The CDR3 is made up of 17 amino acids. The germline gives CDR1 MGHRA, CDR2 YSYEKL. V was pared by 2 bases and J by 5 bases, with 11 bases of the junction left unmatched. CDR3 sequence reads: CASSQQFPGLGHNEQFF. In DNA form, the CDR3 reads TGCGCCAGCAGCCAACAATTCCCGGGACTAGGTCACAATGAGCAGTTCTTC.

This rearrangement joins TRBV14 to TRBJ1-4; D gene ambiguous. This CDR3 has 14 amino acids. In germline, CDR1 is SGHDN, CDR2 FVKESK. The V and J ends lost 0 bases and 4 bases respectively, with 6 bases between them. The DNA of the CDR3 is TGTGCCAGCAGCCAAGAAGGTGGTAATGAAAAACTGTTTTTT. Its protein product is CASSQEGGNEKLFF.

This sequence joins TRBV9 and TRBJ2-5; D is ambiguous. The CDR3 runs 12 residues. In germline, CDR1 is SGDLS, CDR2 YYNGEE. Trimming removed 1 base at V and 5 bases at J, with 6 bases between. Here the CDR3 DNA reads TGTGCCAGCAGCGTATCGTCCGAGACCCAGTACTTC. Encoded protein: CASSVSSETQYF.

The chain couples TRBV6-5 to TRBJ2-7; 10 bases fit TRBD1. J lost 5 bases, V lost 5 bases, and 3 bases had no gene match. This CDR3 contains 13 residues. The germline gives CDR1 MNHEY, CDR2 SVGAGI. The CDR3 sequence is CASSDRGRDEQYF. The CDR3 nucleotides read TGTGCCAGCAGTGACAGGGGGCGCGACGAGCAGTACTTC.

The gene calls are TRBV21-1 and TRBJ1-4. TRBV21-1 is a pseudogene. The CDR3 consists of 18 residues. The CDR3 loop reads CASSAEKLTGEVNEKLFF. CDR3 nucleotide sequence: TGTGCCAGCAGCGCAGAGAAACTGACGGGTGAGGTTAATGAAAAACTGTTTTTT.

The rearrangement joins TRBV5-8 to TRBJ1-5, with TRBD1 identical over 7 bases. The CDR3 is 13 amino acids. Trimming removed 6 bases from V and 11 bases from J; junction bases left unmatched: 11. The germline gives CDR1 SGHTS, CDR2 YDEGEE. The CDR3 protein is CASKGALESAQHF. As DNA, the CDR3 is TGTGCCAGCAAGGGGGCACTTGAATCAGCCCAGCATTTT.

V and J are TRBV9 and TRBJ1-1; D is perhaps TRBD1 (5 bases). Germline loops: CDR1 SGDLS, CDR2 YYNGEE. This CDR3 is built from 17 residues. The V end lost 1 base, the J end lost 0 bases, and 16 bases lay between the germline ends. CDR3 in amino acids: CASSVSPGGGMNTEAFF. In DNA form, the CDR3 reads TGTGCCAGCAGCGTATCCCCGGGGGGAGGGATGAACACTGAAGCTTTCTTT. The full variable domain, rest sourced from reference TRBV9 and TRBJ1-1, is DSGVTQTPKHLITATGQRVTLRCSPRSGDLSVYWYQQSLDQGLQFLIQYYNGEERAKGNILERFSAQQFPDLHSELNLSSLELGDSALYFCASSVSPGGGMNTEAFFGQGTRLTVV.

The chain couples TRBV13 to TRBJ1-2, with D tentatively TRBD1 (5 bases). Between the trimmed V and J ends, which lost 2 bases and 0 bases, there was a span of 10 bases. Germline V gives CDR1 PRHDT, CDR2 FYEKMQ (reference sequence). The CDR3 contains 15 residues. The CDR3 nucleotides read TGTGCCAGCAGCTTAACGGGGCCCTCTAACTATGGCTACACCTTC. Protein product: CASSLTGPSNYGYTF.

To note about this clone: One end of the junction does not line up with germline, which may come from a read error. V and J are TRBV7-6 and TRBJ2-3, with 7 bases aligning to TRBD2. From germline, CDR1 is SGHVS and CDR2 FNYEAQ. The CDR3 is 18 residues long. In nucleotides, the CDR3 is TGTGCCAGCAGCATAGCTTGGGGAGCGGGGCCTAGCACAGATACGCAGTATTTT. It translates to CASSIAWGAGPSTDTQYF.